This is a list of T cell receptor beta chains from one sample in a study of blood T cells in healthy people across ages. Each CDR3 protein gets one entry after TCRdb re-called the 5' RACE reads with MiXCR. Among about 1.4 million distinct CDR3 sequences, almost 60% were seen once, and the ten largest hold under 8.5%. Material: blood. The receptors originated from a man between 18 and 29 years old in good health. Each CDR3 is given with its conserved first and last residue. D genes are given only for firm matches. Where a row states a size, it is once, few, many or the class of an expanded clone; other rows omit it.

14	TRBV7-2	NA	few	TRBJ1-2	TGTGCCAGCAGCTTAGACAGCCTTAACTATGGCTACACCTTC	CASSLDSLNYGYTF
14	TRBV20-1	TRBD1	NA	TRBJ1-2	TGCAGTGCTAGGCCGGGACAGAAAAACTATGGCTACACCTTC	CSARPGQKNYGYTF
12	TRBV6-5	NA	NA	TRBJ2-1	TGTGCCAGCAGCTGGGGCCAAAATGAGCAGTTCTTC	CASSWGQNEQFF
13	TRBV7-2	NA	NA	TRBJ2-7	TGTGCCAGCAGCCCCCTGACTAGCTACGAGCAGTACTTC	CASSPLTSYEQYF
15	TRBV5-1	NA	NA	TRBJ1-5	TGCGCCAGCTCTCCCTCCGGTGGACAGATCGCGCCCCAGCATTTT	CASSPSGGQIAPQHF
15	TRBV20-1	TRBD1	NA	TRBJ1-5	TGCAGTGCTACCTGGGACAGCCTTAGCAATCAGCCCCAGCATTTT	CSATWDSLSNQPQHF
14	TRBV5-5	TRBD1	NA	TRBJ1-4	TGTGCCAGCAGCTTTCGGACAGGGACTTTGGAGATGTTTTTT	CASSFRTGTLEMFF
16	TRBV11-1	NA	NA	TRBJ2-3	TGTGCCAGCAGCCCCGGTGGCCCCGGGGCTCCAGATACGCAGTATTTT	CASSPGGPGAPDTQYF
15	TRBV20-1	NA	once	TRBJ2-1	TGCAGTGCTAGAGTAGCGGAGAGCTCCTACAATGAGCAGTTCTTC	CSARVAESSYNEQFF
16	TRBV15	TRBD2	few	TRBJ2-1	TGTGCCACCAGCAGAGCCGGACTAGGGGATATTGGTGAGCAGTTCTTC	CATSRAGLGDIGEQFF
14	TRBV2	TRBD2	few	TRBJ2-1	TGTGCCGCTGGGGTAGCGGGATCCTACAATGAGCAGTTCTTC	CAAGVAGSYNEQFF
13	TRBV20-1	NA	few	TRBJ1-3	TGCAGTGCTAGTGATTCCTCTGGAAACACCATATATTTT	CSASDSSGNTIYF
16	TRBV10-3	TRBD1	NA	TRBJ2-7	TGTGCCATCAGTGAGTCCTTCCCGGGACAGGGTTACGAGCAGTACTTC	CAISESFPGQGYEQYF
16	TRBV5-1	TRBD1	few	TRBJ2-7	TGCGCCAGCAGCCTCCAACAGGGGGTAAGCTCCTACGAGCAGTACTTC	CASSLQQGVSSYEQYF
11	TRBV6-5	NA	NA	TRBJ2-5	TGTGCCAGCAGAGCCCAGGGGACCCAGTACTTC	CASRAQGTQYF
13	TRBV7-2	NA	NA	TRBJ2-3	TGTGCCAGCAGCCGTGCAGTCTCAGATACGCAGTATTTT	CASSRAVSDTQYF
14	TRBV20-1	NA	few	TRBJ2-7	TGCAGTGCTGGTACTCTCAGGGAAGACTACGAGCAGTACTTC	CSAGTLREDYEQYF
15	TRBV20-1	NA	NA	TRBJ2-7	TGCAGTGCTAGAGCGACACCCCCTGGGCTCCGAGAGCAGTACTTC	CSARATPPGLREQYF
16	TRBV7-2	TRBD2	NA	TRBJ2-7	TGCGCCAGCAGCTTAGTGTTAGCGGGGGGGGAGTACGAGCAGTACTTC	CASSLVLAGGEYEQYF
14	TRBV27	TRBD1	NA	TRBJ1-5	TGTGCCAGCAGATCCGGGACAGGGGTTCAGCCCCAGCATTTT	CASRSGTGVQPQHF
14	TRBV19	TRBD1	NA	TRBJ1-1	TGTGCCAGTAGTCGGGACAGGGGAAGCACTGAAGCTTTCTTT	CASSRDRGSTEAFF
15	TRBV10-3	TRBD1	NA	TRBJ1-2	TGTGCCATCAGTGACCTAGGGGACAGCCGACCGAGCTACACCTTC	CAISDLGDSRPSYTF
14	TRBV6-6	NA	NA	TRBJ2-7	TGTGCCAGCAGTTATACAGCGAACACCTACGAGCAGTACTTC	CASSYTANTYEQYF
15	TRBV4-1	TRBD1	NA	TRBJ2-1	TGCGCCAGCAGCCAATCTCAGGGGGAGCACAATGAGCAGTTCTTC	CASSQSQGEHNEQFF
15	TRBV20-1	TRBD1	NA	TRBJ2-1	TGCAGTGCTGAGGTAGAGGACAGGGGGGGAGATGAGCAGTTCTTC	CSAEVEDRGGDEQFF
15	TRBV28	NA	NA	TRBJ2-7	TGTGCCAGCAGTTTAACTCAGGGACCCTTCTACGAGCAGTACTTC	CASSLTQGPFYEQYF
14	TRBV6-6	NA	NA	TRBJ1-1	TGTGCCAGCAGTCCGGGGCTAGAGGGGACTGAAGCTTTCTTT	CASSPGLEGTEAFF
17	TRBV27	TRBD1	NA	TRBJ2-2	TGTGCCAGCAGTTTATCTAGGGGGACAGCCAACACCGGGGAGCTGTTTTTT	CASSLSRGTANTGELFF
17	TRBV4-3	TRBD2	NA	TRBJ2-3	TGCGCCAGCAGCCCCTCGCCCCCGGGACTACTCACAGATACGCAGTATTTT	CASSPSPPGLLTDTQYF
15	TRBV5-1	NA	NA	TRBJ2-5	TGCGCCAGCAGCTTTACAGGGCCAGGCCAAGAGACCCAGTACTTC	CASSFTGPGQETQYF
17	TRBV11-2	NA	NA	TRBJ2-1	TGTGCCAGCAGCTCCGCCCCAATCGCTGGTGGGGGCAATGAGCAGTTCTTC	CASSSAPIAGGGNEQFF
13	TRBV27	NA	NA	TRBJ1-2	TGTGCCAGCAGTGTAAAAGCGGACTATGGCTACACCTTC	CASSVKADYGYTF
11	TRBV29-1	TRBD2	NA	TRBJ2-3	TGCAGCGTGGGAGGGGTAGATACGCAGTATTTT	CSVGGVDTQYF
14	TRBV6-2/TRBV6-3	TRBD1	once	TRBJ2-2	TGTGCCAGCATCCGGACAGGGGGCACCGGGGAGCTGTTTTTT	CASIRTGGTGELFF
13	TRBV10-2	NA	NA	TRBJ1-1	TGCGCCAGCAGGGAGACCTTGAACACTGAAGCTTTCTTT	CASRETLNTEAFF
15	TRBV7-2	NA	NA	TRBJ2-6	TGTGCCAGCTCAAATCGCCTCTCTGGGGCCAACGTCCTGACTTTC	CASSNRLSGANVLTF
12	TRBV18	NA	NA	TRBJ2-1	TGTGCCAGCTCACTTCAGAGGGATGAGCAGTTCTTC	CASSLQRDEQFF
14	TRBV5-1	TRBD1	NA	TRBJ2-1	TGCGCCAGCAGCGAGGGACAGGGTCTTTATGAGCAGTTCTTC	CASSEGQGLYEQFF
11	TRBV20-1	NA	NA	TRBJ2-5	TGCAGTGCTAGAGATCCCCCAGCCCAGTACTTC	CSARDPPAQYF
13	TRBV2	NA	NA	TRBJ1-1	TGTGCCAGCATCAACAGACCGAACACTGAAGCTTTCTTT	CASINRPNTEAFF
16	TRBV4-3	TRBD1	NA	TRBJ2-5	TGCGCCAGCAGCCAAGGATCGACAGGGTTCGGTGAGACCCAGTACTTC	CASSQGSTGFGETQYF
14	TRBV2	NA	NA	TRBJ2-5	TGTGCCAGCAGTGTATTCGGGGTACAAGAGACCCAGTACTTC	CASSVFGVQETQYF
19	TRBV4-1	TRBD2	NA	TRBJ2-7	TGCGCCAGCAGCCGAGGAATCCCTCGAGCGGGGGGCCCTGCCTACGAGCAGTACTTC	CASSRGIPRAGGPAYEQYF
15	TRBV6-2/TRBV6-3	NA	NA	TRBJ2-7	TGTGCCAGCAGTTACGCGGGCCTACCCTCCTACGAGCAGTACTTC	CASSYAGLPSYEQYF
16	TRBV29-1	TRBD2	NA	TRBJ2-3	TGCAGCGTTGAAAAGCGGGAGCCCTCTACACCAGATACGCAGTATTTT	CSVEKREPSTPDTQYF
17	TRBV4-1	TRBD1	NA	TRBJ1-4	TGCGCCAGCAGCCCACTCGGACAGGGGCGCCTGAGTGAAAAACTGTTTTTT	CASSPLGQGRLSEKLFF
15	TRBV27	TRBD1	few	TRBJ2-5	TGTGCCAGCAGAAGACTGACAGGGGCAGCGGAGACCCAGTACTTC	CASRRLTGAAETQYF
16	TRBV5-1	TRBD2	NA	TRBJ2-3	TGCGCCAGCAGCTTCGGCGGGGGGCCTAGCACAGATACGCAGTATTTT	CASSFGGGPSTDTQYF
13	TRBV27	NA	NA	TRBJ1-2	TGTGCCAGCAGGCAGGCCCCCATGTTTGGCTACACCTTC	CASRQAPMFGYTF
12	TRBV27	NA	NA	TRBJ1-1	TGTGCCAGCAGTGCCAGGGCCACTGAAGCTTTCTTT	CASSARATEAFF
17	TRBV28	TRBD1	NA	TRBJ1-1	TGTGCCAGCAGTGGGACAGGGCTGGGAAGTAGGAACACTGAAGCTTTCTTT	CASSGTGLGSRNTEAFF
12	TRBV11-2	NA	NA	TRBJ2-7	TGTGCCGGCAGCCATAATTTCTACGAGCAGTACTTC	CAGSHNFYEQYF
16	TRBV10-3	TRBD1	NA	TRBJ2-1	TGTGCCATCAAGAACGCTGACAGGGGTTCATCTAATGAGCAGTTCTTC	CAIKNADRGSSNEQFF